The text below deals with one T cell receptor (beta chain). Its matching antigen is unknown. This entry is derived from a study of STAT5B mutations in CD4+ large granular lymphocyte leukemia. Study observations and caveats: Patient cell sources varied; several CD4-sorted samples entered the clonality comparison. TRBV06-family usage was enriched in top patient clones (8/27) versus controls (2/35).

In the original analysis: A productive frequency of 2.59 x 10-5 was the lowest detectable. Generated by immunoSEQ multiplex PCR, the TCRdb table keeps only in-frame clones and is missing some. V, J and clone size are taken as reported in that table, and D and trimming were inferred from the DNA itself. The repertoire holds under 6,000 clones, 80% seen once, with approximately 8.4% in the top ten. Trimming shortened V by 3 bases and J by 6 bases, and 16 bases separated the two germline ends. In germline, CDR1 is LNHDA, CDR2 SQIVND (reference sequence). The CDR3 contains 15 residues. Either unselected PBMC or bead-purified CD4+, CD4+CD8+, CD57+ or CD56+ cells were sequenced.

The sequenced sample consisted of PBMCs. This receptor was taken from a man in his 70s with CD4+ T-cell large granular lymphocyte leukemia. V gene TRBV19 combines with J gene TRBJ2-3, with a weak D call TRBD2 (6 bases). CDR3 sequence: CASSIFTSLVDTQYF. The CDR3 nucleotides are TGTGCCAGTAGTATTTTTACTAGCTTGGTGGATACGCAGTATTTT.